Included here is one T cell receptor beta chain sequence, with context. The antigen is undetermined. TCRdb redid the calling of the 5' RACE reads with MiXCR, one entry per CDR3 protein. This sample has 150,000 to 200,000 distinct CDR3 sequences, with around a third found just once. The data are from a study of CD8 T cells in ankylosing spondylitis. Study findings and constraints: In ankylosing spondylitis blood, a motif of roughly 8 highly homologous TCR beta variants appeared characteristic. There was reportedly significant enrichment of clones that were disease-linked in matched ankylosing spondylitis synovial fluid.

This sequence originates from a male donor with ankylosing spondylitis. Specimen: synovial fluid, either unsorted or a sorted T cell fraction (not recorded which).

The CDR3 is CASSGINGNTIYF. The CDR3 DNA is TGTGCCAGCAGCGGCATTAATGGAAACACCATATATTTT. J is TRBJ1-3 and V is TRBV7-9; D unclear. Between the trimmed V and J ends, which lost 5 bases and 3 bases, there was a span of 8 bases. In germline, CDR1 is SEHNR, CDR2 FQNEAQ (reference sequence). CDR3 length: 13 residues.